This T cell receptor beta chain comes out of a study of shared clonotypes between healthy human individuals. This clone was observed a single time. The test was conducted at deep level. Unsorted PBMC samples were amplified in replicate PCRs containing roughly 300 ng DNA, tens of thousands of T cell genomes. Per the study methods: Because ImmunoSEQ provided only junction sequences with no quality scores, the filtering differed. TCRdb keeps only in-frame clones here, not all; method: immunoSEQ multiplex PCR. That table gives V, J and clone size, and the DNA gave D and trimming. The profile shows about 480,000 clones, approximately 79% of them singletons. V lost 5 bases and J lost 3, with 17 bases in between. The CDR3 sequence is 15 residues long. CDR1 is MRHNA and CDR2 is SNTAGT in the germline V gene. Free of recent acute infections or vaccinations, the donors were healthy HIV-negative adults.

Sequencing input: PBMCs. The sequence came from a woman aged 40 to 50 in good health. Some clones in this sample may be carry-over from other donors' samples. The chain is built from TRBV6-4 and TRBJ2-7; D is perhaps TRBD1 (6 bases). In DNA, the CDR3 is TGTGCCAGCAGTTTCAATACAGGGTGGGGCTACGAGCAGTACTTC. Its translation is CASSFNTGWGYEQYF.